These 21 T cell receptor beta chains share one sample of origin, sequenced in a study of shared clonotypes between healthy human individuals. Data came from immunoSEQ multiplex PCR; TCRdb stores just in-frame clones and leaves some out. The sample carries over 150,000 clones, over 50% recorded once. Source material: memory CD4+ T cells sorted from blood. Indicated subset: CD45RA-negative fraction. The receptors here all came from a man under 40 in good health.

J is TRBJ2-7 and V is TRBV10-2; TRBD2 agrees at 7 bases. The CDR3 is made up of 13 amino acids. The germline V gene has CDR1 WSHSY and CDR2 SAAADI. Trimming cost V 7 bases and J 2 bases; bases outside gene matches: 5. The CDR3 here is CASKPGGPYEQYF. In DNA, the CDR3 is TGCGCCAGCAAGCCGGGAGGCCCCTACGAGCAGTACTTC.

The chain joins TRBV7-6 to TRBJ2-7, with unresolved D. CDR3 length: 13 residues. CDR1 and CDR2 (germline): SGHVS, FNYEAQ. Trimming stripped 4 bases from V and 9 bases from J, with 16 bases between. CDR3 bases: TGTGCCAGCAGCTCCGAGCCCCTTTTGGGGCAGTACTTC. Amino acids: CASSSEPLLGQYF.

Remarks on this clone: One base away lies a much larger clone, so this may be a sequencing read error. The chain is built from TRBV5-1 and TRBJ2-5, with 8 bases that match TRBD1. Germline V CDR1 and CDR2: SGHRS, YFSETQ. Trimming removed 4 bases from V and 5 bases from J; junction bases left unmatched: 7. The CDR3 runs to 14 residues. CDR3 DNA: TGCGCCAGCAGCGTAACAGGGGGTGGCGAGACCCAGTACTTC. This sequence encodes CASSVTGGGETQYF. Supplemented by reference TRBV5-1 and TRBJ2-5, the full variable domain reads KAGVTQTPRYLIKTRGQQVTLSCSPISGHRSVSWYQQTPGQGLQFLFEYFSETQRNKGNFPGRFSGRQFSNSRSEMNVSTLELGDSALYLCASSVTGGGETQYFGPGTRLLVL.

V is TRBV27 and J is TRBJ1-5, with D possibly matching TRBD1 (6 bases). The CDR3 contains 14 residues. V lost 4 bases and J lost 6, with 13 bases in between. Germline V gives CDR1 MNHEY, CDR2 SMNVEV (reference sequence). The CDR3 here is CASSSTGLGQPQHF. The CDR3 coding sequence is TGTGCCAGCAGTTCGACAGGACTGGGTCAGCCCCAGCATTTT.

This clone was observed once. J is TRBJ1-2 and V is TRBV11-2; TRBD1 might be the D (5 bases). Germline loops: CDR1 SGHAT, CDR2 FQNNGV. There are 15 residues in the CDR3. Trimming took off 0 bases at V and 4 bases at J, with 12 bases between the two ends. CDR3 nucleotides: TGTGCCAGCAGCTTAGATTCGGGGGGTGTCTATGGCTACACCTTC. Translation gives CASSLDSGGVYGYTF.

The rearrangement uses TRBV10-3 and TRBJ2-5, with TRBD2 matching 8 bases. Losses at the gene ends were 4 bases for V and 5 bases for J; bases not matched to a gene: 9. The CDR3 runs to 15 residues. Germline V gives CDR1 ENHRY, CDR2 SYGVKD. For the CDR3, the DNA is TGTGCCATCAGTGCCCTAGCGGGCGGGGGGGAGACCCAGTACTTC. This gives the protein CAISALAGGGETQYF.

This clone has only one observation. At one boundary the junction diverges from the germline segment, which might be a read error. This chain links TRBV5-6 with TRBJ2-7; the D gene is possibly TRBD2 (6 bases). Germline lookup yields CDR1 SGHDT and CDR2 YYEEEE. The CDR3 has 16 residues. As DNA, the CDR3 is TGTGCCAGCAGCTGGGGACGCGGGAAGGGGACGACGAGCGACGGCTTC. Translated, it gives CASSWGRGKGTTSDGF.

The chain couples TRBV15 to TRBJ2-1; no clear D. The CDR3 totals 15 residues. The germline V gene has CDR1 LNHNV and CDR2 YYDKDF (reference sequence). V dropped 0 bases and J dropped 10 bases, with 16 bases sitting between them. CDR3: CATSRDRVTAREQFF. CDR3 sequence (DNA): TGTGCCACCAGCAGAGATCGGGTTACCGCTAGGGAGCAGTTCTTC.

This chain joins TRBV7-9 and TRBJ2-2, with D uncertain. V lost 4 bases and J 4 bases, leaving 13 bases between the germline ends. CDR3 length: 15 amino acids. In germline, CDR1 is SEHNR, CDR2 FQNEAQ (reference sequence). The CDR3 DNA sequence: TGTGCCAGCAGCTCCACGGGCGCTGTCACCGGGGAGCTGTTTTTT. This gives the protein CASSSTGAVTGELFF.

The rearrangement uses TRBV11-2 and TRBJ2-5; 11 bases align to TRBD2. Germline lookup yields CDR1 SGHAT and CDR2 FQNNGV. V trimming: 3 bases; J trimming: 5 bases; junction bases outside the gene matches: 5. The CDR3 loop spans 15 amino acids. CDR3 protein: CASSFLAGGGETQYF. DNA of the CDR3: TGTGCCAGCAGCTTTTTAGCGGGAGGGGGGGAGACCCAGTACTTC.

The genes are TRBV9 and TRBJ2-6; D gene unclear. Germline V gene sequence: CDR1 SGDLS, CDR2 YYNGEE. V was shortened by 7 bases and J by 1 base, with 21 bases between the two germline ends. This CDR3 is built from 18 residues. In DNA form, the CDR3 reads TGTGCCAGCTGGGGTACATCCCCCCTGACGTCTGGGGCCAACGTCCTGACTTTC. This gives the protein CASWGTSPLTSGANVLTF. The complete variable domain, with remaining parts taken from reference TRBV9 and TRBJ2-6, reads DSGVTQTPKHLITATGQRVTLRCSPRSGDLSVYWYQQSLDQGLQFLIQYYNGEERAKGNILERFSAQQFPDLHSELNLSSLELGDSALYFCASWGTSPLTSGANVLTFGAGSRLTVL.

This clone was counted between two and nine times. The V gene is TRBV27, the J gene TRBJ2-7; the match to TRBD1 covers 8 bases. The CDR3 spans 14 residues. Germline V gene data show CDR1 as MNHEY and CDR2 as SMNVEV (reference sequence). Trimming cost V 2 bases and J 4 bases; bases outside gene matches: 4. The CDR3 protein is CASSLQGAKYEQYF. Written as DNA, the CDR3 is TGTGCCAGCAGTTTACAGGGGGCAAAGTACGAGCAGTACTTC.

This clone was seen repeatedly, ten times or more. In DNA, the CDR3 is TGTGCCAGCAGTGAAGCCGCCGAGACCCAGTACTTC. Its protein is CASSEAAETQYF. This chain joins TRBV2 and TRBJ2-5, with D uncertain. With 0 bases removed from V and 5 bases from J, the gap between germline ends came to 4 bases. The length of the CDR3 is 12 residues. CDR1 and CDR2 from the germline V gene are SNHLY and FYNNEI.

The rearrangement uses TRBV27 and TRBJ2-6; D may correspond to TRBD1 or TRBD2 (6 bases each). Germline CDR1 MNHEY, CDR2 SMNVEV (reference sequence). Deletions cut 2 bases from V and 0 bases from J, with 11 bases between. This CDR3 region has 17 residues. The CDR3 nucleotides are TGTGCCAGCAGTTTAGAGGGGGGATCCTCTGGGGCCAACGTCCTGACTTTC. Residues: CASSLEGGSSGANVLTF.

This chain connects TRBV5-6 to TRBJ2-5, with D tentatively TRBD1 (5 bases). V was clipped by 0 bases and J by 6 bases, with 18 bases between them. The germline gives CDR1 SGHDT, CDR2 YYEEEE. The CDR3 has 16 amino acids. The CDR3 nucleotides are TGTGCCAGCAGCTTGGCCCCGACAGTCAGCGTTAAGACCCAGTACTTC. As protein: CASSLAPTVSVKTQYF.

This clone was observed many times. The chain recombines TRBV6-5 with TRBJ2-1; no clear D gene. The germline V and J ends were trimmed by 1 base and 6 bases, with 10 bases remaining between them. The CDR3 covers 14 residues. CDR1 MNHEY and CDR2 SVGAGI come from the germline V gene. The CDR3 is CASSYFGYSNEQFF. The DNA for the CDR3 is TGTGCCAGCAGTTACTTTGGCTATTCCAATGAGCAGTTCTTC.

This chain joins TRBV5-6 and TRBJ2-3; perhaps D is TRBD1 or TRBD2 (5 bases each). In germline, CDR1 is SGHDT, CDR2 YYEEEE. There are 15 residues in the CDR3. V lost 2 bases, J lost 3 bases, and 13 bases lay in between. CDR3 DNA: TGTGCCAGCAGCTTAGGGACCACGGGAACAGATACGCAGTATTTT. It specifies CASSLGTTGTDTQYF.

This clone was observed a few times. This chain links TRBV29-1 with TRBJ1-1, with D tentatively TRBD1 (5 bases). Trimming cost V 6 bases and J 11 bases, with 13 bases left between them. Germline CDR1 SQVTM, CDR2 ANQGSEA. The CDR3 length is 10 residues. CDR3 residues: CSVGDRFAFF. DNA of the CDR3: TGCAGCGTCGGGGACCGTTTTGCTTTCTTT.

The genes are TRBV7-6 and TRBJ2-1; D gene ambiguous. Trimming took off 1 base at V and 0 bases at J, with 10 bases between the two ends. The CDR3 runs to 16 residues. Germline CDR1 and CDR2: SGHVS and FNYEAQ. Written as DNA, the CDR3 is TGTGCCAGCAGCTTAGGGGTCTTGTTCTCCTACAATGAGCAGTTCTTC. This encodes CASSLGVLFSYNEQFF.

The chain carries TRBV28 and TRBJ2-7; D gene unclear. The ends were cut back, 5 bases at V and 12 bases at J, with 14 bases in the middle. Per the germline V gene, CDR1 is MDHEN and CDR2 is SYDVKM. The CDR3 has 11 residues. Written as DNA, the CDR3 is TGTGCCAGCAGTACCTCAAGCAGCCGGTACTTC. The encoded protein is CASSTSSSRYF.

A few counts support this clone. This chain connects TRBV7-3 to TRBJ1-2; D is undetermined. CDR3 length equals 15 residues. Germline CDR1 reads SGHTA; CDR2 reads FQGTGA. The V gene lost 5 bases and the J gene lost 7 bases, with 20 bases spanning the gap. The DNA for the CDR3 is TGTGCCAGCAGCGATTCATCATTTGCAACCTTTGGCTACACCTTC. This gives the protein CASSDSSFATFGYTF.